These 23 T cell receptor beta chains originate from one sample sequenced in a study of blood T cell dynamics during melanoma immunotherapy. The assay was immunoSEQ multiplex PCR, and TCRdb's table has in-frame clones only and misses some. This sample has about 11,000 clones, with about four fifths found just once. The sample's time point: pre-treatment baseline. Sequences were derived from blood, sampled from a patient treated with checkpoint blockade. These receptors were taken from a human donor with melanoma.

This clone came up once. V usage is TRBV5-5 and J usage is TRBJ2-7; 7 bases are a match to TRBD1. Germline CDR1 and CDR2: SGHKS and YYEKEE (reference sequence). Trimming removed 5 bases from V and 3 bases from J; junction bases left unmatched: 5. The CDR3 covers 13 residues. The CDR3 DNA reads TGTGCCAGCAGACAGGGGTTCCACTACGAGCAGTACTTC. This encodes CASRQGFHYEQYF.

The rearrangement uses TRBV5-6 and TRBJ1-5; D may be TRBD1 (6 bases). The germline V gene has CDR1 SGHDT and CDR2 YYEEEE. This CDR3 comprises 14 residues. V was trimmed by 5 bases and J by 3 bases, leaving 12 bases between them. The CDR3 region has the DNA TGTGCCAGCAGTAAGGGGGTTACCAATCAGCCCCAGCATTTT. Its translation is CASSKGVTNQPQHF. The complete variable domain, with remaining parts taken from reference TRBV5-6 and TRBJ1-5, reads DAGVTQSPTHLIKTRGQQVTLRCSPKSGHDTVSWYQQALGQGPQFIFQYYEEEERQRGNFPDRFSGHQFPNYSSELNVNALLLGDSALYLCASSKGVTNQPQHFGDGTRLSIL.

The chain couples TRBV5-1 to TRBJ2-1; 9 bases are shared with TRBD1. CDR1 is SGHRS, CDR2 YFSETQ, per germline. After removal of 3 bases from V and 8 bases from J, the junction contained 9 bases not matched to a gene. CDR3 length: 15 residues. The CDR3 DNA follows: TGCGCCAGCAGCTCCGACAGGGGGTCATCACATGAGCAGTTCTTC. Translation: CASSSDRGSSHEQFF. Supplemented by reference TRBV5-1 and TRBJ2-1, the full variable domain reads KAGVTQTPRYLIKTRGQQVTLSCSPISGHRSVSWYQQTPGQGLQFLFEYFSETQRNKGNFPGRFSGRQFSNSRSEMNVSTLELGDSALYLCASSSDRGSSHEQFFGPGTRLTVL.

The chain recombines TRBV28 with TRBJ1-4; D call uncertain. V was clipped by 10 bases and J by 4 bases, with 19 bases between them. Germline CDR1 reads MDHEN; CDR2 reads SYDVKM. This CDR3 spans 15 amino acids. The CDR3 DNA sequence: TGTGCCACCCTCCGCCCTCGGCGACGTAATGAAAAACTGTTTTTT. Its translation: CATLRPRRRNEKLFF.

This clone was recorded a few times. The V gene is TRBV7-9, the J gene TRBJ1-1; 7 bases align to TRBD1. CDR3 size: 15 residues. Germline trimming cut 5 bases from V and 6 bases from J; bases unmatched to any gene: 12. Looked up from germline, CDR1 is SEHNR and CDR2 is FQNEAQ (reference sequence). The CDR3, as DNA: TGTGCCAGCAGCCCGCCGGGACAGAATAGACCTGAAGCTTTCTTT. This codes for CASSPPGQNRPEAFF.

The V gene is TRBV5-6, the J gene TRBJ1-4; no clear D gene. Germline loops: CDR1 SGHDT, CDR2 YYEEEE. The V gene lost 3 bases and the J gene lost 4 bases, with 13 bases spanning the gap. The CDR3 has 15 residues. The chain's CDR3 is CASSWGRRNNEKLFF. Here the CDR3 DNA reads TGTGCCAGCAGCTGGGGTCGACGGAATAATGAAAAACTGTTTTTT.

In this sample, this clone turned up once. The chain recombines TRBV7-2 with TRBJ2-4; D uncertain. Germline V gene lookup returns CDR1 SGHTA and CDR2 FQGNSA. The length of the CDR3 is 15 residues. Trimming left V 4 bases short and J 0 bases short, with 10 bases between. The CDR3 DNA follows: TGTGCCAGCAGCTCCCCCCCGGTAGCCAAAAACATTCAGTACTTC. Translated, it gives CASSSPPVAKNIQYF. The whole variable domain, remainder taken from reference TRBV7-2 and TRBJ2-4, is GAGVSQSPSNKVTEKGKDVELRCDPISGHTALYWYRQSLGQGLEFLIYFQGNSAPDKSGLPSDRFSAERTGGSVSTLTIQRTQQEDSAVYLCASSSPPVAKNIQYFGAGTRLSVL.

The genes are TRBV18 and TRBJ2-7; D not certain. Germline CDR1 KGHSH, CDR2 LQKENI. The CDR3 runs to 12 residues. Trimming removed 0 bases from V and 2 bases from J, with 2 bases in between. The CDR3 reads CASSPPTYEQYF. The CDR3 nucleotides are TGTGCCAGCTCACCACCTACCTACGAGCAGTACTTC.

The chain carries TRBV30 and TRBJ2-2; the match to TRBD2 covers 7 bases. The length of the CDR3 is 16 residues. CDR1 GTSNPN and CDR2 SVGIG come from the germline V gene (reference sequence). V dropped 0 bases and J dropped 5; count of bases not matched to a gene: 9. Here the CDR3 DNA reads TGTGCCTGGAGTGTACTTGGCGGGGGAGAGACCGGGGAGCTGTTTTTT. As protein: CAWSVLGGGETGELFF. Together with reference TRBV30 and TRBJ2-2, the CDR3 gives the full variable domain: SQTIHQWPATLVQPVGSPLSLECTVEGTSNPNLYWYRQAAGRGLQLLFYSVGIGQISSEVPQNLSASRPQDRQFILSSKKLLLSDSGFYLCAWSVLGGGETGELFFGEGSRLTVL.

The chain carries TRBV28 and TRBJ2-2; D might be TRBD1 (5 bases). The germline V gene encodes CDR1 MDHEN and CDR2 SYDVKM. Trimming took off 3 bases at V and 4 bases at J, with 15 bases between the two ends. The length of the CDR3 is 16 residues. CDR3 loop: CASSFLGALGTGELFF. CDR3 nucleotides: TGTGCCAGCAGTTTTTTAGGGGCCCTGGGCACCGGGGAGCTGTTTTTT.

The chain uses TRBV13 and TRBJ2-5, with D uncertain. V lost 1 base and J 2 bases, leaving 2 bases between the germline ends. Germline lookup yields CDR1 PRHDT and CDR2 FYEKMQ (reference sequence). This CDR3 has 12 amino acids. CDR3 protein: CASSLEQETQYF. The CDR3 region has the DNA TGTGCCAGCAGCTTAGAGCAAGAGACCCAGTACTTC.

The CDR3 here is CASSSTANYGYTF. DNA of the CDR3: TGTGCCAGCAGCTCTACAGCTAACTATGGCTACACCTTC. The chain joins TRBV7-9 to TRBJ1-2; D unresolved. Trimming removed 4 bases from V and 0 bases from J, with 6 bases in between. Germline V CDR1 and CDR2: SEHNR, FQNEAQ (reference sequence). The CDR3 is 13 amino acids.

Here the CDR3 reads CASSQDWGTGFMNTEAFF. Written as DNA, the CDR3 is TGCGCCAGCAGCCAAGATTGGGGGACAGGGTTCATGAACACTGAAGCTTTCTTT. The chain uses TRBV4-3 and TRBJ1-1, with 9 bases lining up with TRBD1. The length of the CDR3 is 18 residues. CDR1 is LGHNA and CDR2 is YSLEER in the germline V gene. With V trimmed by 0 bases and J by 0 bases, 8 bases remained unmatched.

The chain combines TRBV19 with TRBJ1-2, with TRBD1 as a possible D gene (5 bases). Trimming stripped 6 bases from V and 5 bases from J, with 10 bases between. This CDR3 has 12 amino acids. Germline CDR1 and CDR2: LNHDA and SQIVND (reference sequence). The CDR3 is CASSGGRYGYTF. The CDR3 DNA sequence: TGTGCCAGTAGCGGGGGGAGGTATGGCTACACCTTC. Variable domain in full (rest from reference TRBV19 and TRBJ1-2): DGGITQSPKYLFRKEGQNVTLSCEQNLNHDAMYWYRQDPGQGLRLIYYSQIVNDFQKGDIAEGYSVSREKKESFPLTVTSAQKNPTAFYLCASSGGRYGYTFGSGTRLTVV.

This chain joins TRBV27 and TRBJ1-5, with a weak D call TRBD1 (5 bases). V was clipped by 5 bases and J by 7 bases, with 15 bases between them. Germline CDR1 reads MNHEY; CDR2 reads SMNVEV (reference sequence). This CDR3 has 14 amino acids. Here the CDR3 DNA reads TGTGCCAGCAGTCCTAATCTCGGGGGGCAGCCCCAGCATTTT. Its translation: CASSPNLGGQPQHF.

The gene calls are TRBV28 and TRBJ1-1; 9 nucleotides align to TRBD1. Germline V lookup: CDR1 MDHEN, CDR2 SYDVKM. After removal of 3 bases from V and 6 bases from J, the junction contained 2 bases not matched to a gene. The CDR3 has 13 amino acids. The CDR3 protein is CASSFDRGSEAFF. In nucleotides, the CDR3 is TGTGCCAGCAGTTTTGACAGGGGGTCTGAAGCTTTCTTT.

This chain joins TRBV11-2 and TRBJ2-1; D remains unclear. Germline V lookup: CDR1 SGHAT, CDR2 FQNNGV. Trimming shortened V by 5 bases and J by 8 bases, and 7 bases separated the two germline ends. The CDR3 is made up of 11 amino acids. CDR3 coding DNA: TGTGCCAGCAGCCCTCAGTATGAGCAGTTCTTC. It translates to CASSPQYEQFF. Full variable domain (rest looked up from reference TRBV11-2 and TRBJ2-1): EAGVAQSPRYKIIEKRQSVAFWCNPISGHATLYWYQQILGQGPKLLIQFQNNGVVDDSQLPKDRFSAERLKGVDSTLKIQPAKLEDSAVYLCASSPQYEQFFGPGTRLTVL.

This clone showed up just a few times. The chain has TRBV7-3 and TRBJ2-2; D ambiguous. Trimming removed 5 bases from V and 0 bases from J, with 4 bases in between. Looked up from germline, CDR1 is SGHTA and CDR2 is FQGTGA. This CDR3 contains 13 residues. The CDR3 coding sequence is TGTGCCAGCAGCCCGACGAACACCGGGGAGCTGTTTTTT. Protein sequence: CASSPTNTGELFF.

The gene calls are TRBV7-9 and TRBJ1-2; the D gene is possibly TRBD1 (5 bases). This CDR3 contains 16 residues. V dropped 5 bases and J dropped 1 base, with 17 bases sitting between them. CDR1 SEHNR and CDR2 FQNEAQ come from the germline V gene (reference sequence). The CDR3, as DNA: TGTGCCAGCAGCCCCGGCGGGACCGGGGGTAACTATGGCTACACCTTC. Its protein is CASSPGGTGGNYGYTF.

This clone appeared once. The chain links TRBV28 to TRBJ2-7, with D possibly called TRBD1 or TRBD2 (5 bases each). With 7 bases removed from V and 2 bases from J, the gap between germline ends came to 9 bases. In germline, CDR1 is MDHEN, CDR2 SYDVKM. The CDR3 runs to 12 residues. The CDR3 DNA sequence: TGTGCCAGCACTCCGGGGCCCTACGAGCAGTACTTC. It specifies CASTPGPYEQYF.

The chain has TRBV9 and TRBJ1-1; TRBD1 is a possible D gene (5 bases). This CDR3 is 17 amino acids long. Trimming took off 4 bases at V and 1 base at J, with 20 bases between the two ends. Germline CDR1 reads SGDLS; CDR2 reads YYNGEE. CDR3 coding DNA: TGTGCCAGCAGCCTGTCGGGGGACTACTATTCGAACACTGAAGCTTTCTTT. Its translation is CASSLSGDYYSNTEAFF.

The chain uses TRBV28 and TRBJ2-1, with D perhaps assigned TRBD1 or TRBD2 (7 bases each). Germline lookup yields CDR1 MDHEN and CDR2 SYDVKM. CDR3 length: 12 amino acids. Trimming left V 8 bases short and J 6 bases short, with 11 bases between. CDR3 sequence reads: CASQGGVNEQFF. DNA of the CDR3: TGTGCCAGCCAGGGGGGGGTCAATGAGCAGTTCTTC.

The genes are TRBV11-2 and TRBJ1-2; D unclear. Looked up from germline, CDR1 is SGHAT and CDR2 is FQNNGV. The ends were cut back, 2 bases at V and 0 bases at J, with 13 bases in the middle. This CDR3 is 16 amino acids long. CDR3 DNA: TGTGCCAGCAGCTTATATGGAGGCAGAGCTAACTATGGCTACACCTTC. This sequence encodes CASSLYGGRANYGYTF.